This TCR beta chain stems from a study of T-cell memory formation after mild COVID-19 (dated by TCRdb to the early 2020s). Study-wide context: Most TCR sequence clusters were specific to one of the two donors. In a couple of donors, T-cell clones that expanded and contracted after mild COVID-19 were tracked by sequencing TCRalpha and TCRbeta repertoires over time. The cohort was made up of two young adult volunteers, one female and one male, who were previously healthy.

With respect to this clonotype: Its antigen is still unknown. Base qualities are missing; no much larger clone stands one base away.

Summary of the overall study and its limitations: Contracting CD4+ clones turned up mainly in the CM and EM memory subsets, whereas EMRA was where CD8+ clones were enriched. SARS-CoV-2 specificity of the second-wave clones peaking on day 37 was not confirmed. The study covered only two mild cases, and larger cohorts including severe cases with pre-infection samples were considered necessary. Some responding clones were detected in pre-infection memory, which suggested that pre-existing cross-reactive memory T cells had joined the SARS-CoV-2 response. Clones that contracted from day 15 to 85 showed balanced CD4/CD8 phenotypes, whereas a second wave of clones that expanded from day 15 to 37 leaned towards CD4+.

There are 14 amino acids in the CDR3, from cysteine to phenylalanine inclusive. Here the CDR3 DNA is all that survives: 42 bases in frame from base 1. For CDR1 and CDR2, the germline V gene lists SGHTA and FQGNSA. Relative to germline, V is 4 bases shorter and J is 5 bases shorter, with 14 bases between their ends. Ficoll-Paque density gradient centrifugation was used to isolate PBMCs. Sequencing took place on an Illumina NovaSeq 6000. TCRalpha and TCRbeta cDNA libraries were built by 5'RACE with constant-segment primers, adding sample barcodes and unique molecular identifiers. RNA was extracted from every sample with Trizol reagent. The libraries were amplified in two PCR steps, and the second step added a second sample barcode and Illumina TruSeq adapters. Sequencing of the libraries was done on an Illumina NovaSeq, producing 2 x 150 bp paired-end reads. Concerning the study's data processing: Reads were demultiplexed and collapsed into UMI-guided consensus sequences with migec v1.2.7. Using mixcr v2.1.11, UMI consensuses were aligned to TRA and TRB V and J templates and then assembled into clonotypes. Clonotypes were classified as expanded or contracted when called significant by both edgeR and NoisET, with noise models trained on biological replicates. For edgeR calls, the thresholds were a false discovery rate-adjusted p below 0.01 and a log2 fold-change of 1. As an exploratory analysis of dynamics, max-normalized trajectories of the 1000 most abundant clonotypes were examined by PCA with hierarchical clustering. The CD4 or CD8 phenotype of responding clones was assigned using the separately sequenced CD4+ and CD8+ repertoires. TCRdb trimmed public reads at Q25 via fastp, called clones via MiXCR and kept in-frame beta chains. Each CDR3 protein appears once, grouped with its most common genes and DNA. TCRdb's processing, not the authors' own work, is the source of the V and J calls. This sample comprises just under 150,000 distinct CDR3 sequences, about 5.7% of them detected only once. The ten largest clones represent around 1.9% of the sample.

The chain links TRBV7-2 with TRBJ2-5; tentative D gene TRBD2, with 5 bases matching. The sequence derives from an adult woman who had mild COVID-19 (a few samples of this study predate the infection). The sample titles of this study are shuffled in the database, so cell type and time point are left out; the donor was told from shared clones. The sample comprised PBMCs or a T cell subset sorted from them (not recorded which). The sequenced DNA: TGTGCCAGCAGCTCCTCGACTACGATGGAGACCCAGTACTTC. This is translated as CASSSSTTMETQYF.